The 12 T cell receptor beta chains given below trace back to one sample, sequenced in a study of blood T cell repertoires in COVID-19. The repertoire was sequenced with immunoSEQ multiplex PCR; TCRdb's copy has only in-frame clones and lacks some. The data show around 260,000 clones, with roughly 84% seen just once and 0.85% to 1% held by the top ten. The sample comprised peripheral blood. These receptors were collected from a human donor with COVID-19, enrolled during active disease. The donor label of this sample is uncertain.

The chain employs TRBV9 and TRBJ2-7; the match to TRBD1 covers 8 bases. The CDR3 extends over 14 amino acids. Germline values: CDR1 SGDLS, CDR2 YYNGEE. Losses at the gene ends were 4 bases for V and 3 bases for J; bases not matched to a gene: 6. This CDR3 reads CASSSGQGDYEQYF. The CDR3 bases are TGTGCCAGCAGCTCAGGACAGGGAGACTACGAGCAGTACTTC. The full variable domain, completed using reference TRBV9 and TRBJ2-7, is DSGVTQTPKHLITATGQRVTLRCSPRSGDLSVYWYQQSLDQGLQFLIQYYNGEERAKGNILERFSAQQFPDLHSELNLSSLELGDSALYFCASSSGQGDYEQYFGPGTRLTVT.

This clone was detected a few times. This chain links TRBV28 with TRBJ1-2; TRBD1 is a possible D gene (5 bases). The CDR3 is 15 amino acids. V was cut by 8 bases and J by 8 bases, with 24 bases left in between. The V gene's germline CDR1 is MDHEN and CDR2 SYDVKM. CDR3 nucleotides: TGTGCCAGCCATTCAACTCATCGGGGGGTGGAAGGCTACACCTTC. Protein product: CASHSTHRGVEGYTF.

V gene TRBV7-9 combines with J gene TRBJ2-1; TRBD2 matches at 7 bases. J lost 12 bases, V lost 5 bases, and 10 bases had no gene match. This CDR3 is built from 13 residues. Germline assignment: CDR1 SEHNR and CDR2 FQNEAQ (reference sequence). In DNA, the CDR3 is TGTGCCAGCAGCGTGGTGGGGGAGGGTGCGCAGTTCTTC. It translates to CASSVVGEGAQFF.

Here the CDR3 reads CASSDTRGQETQYF. In DNA, the CDR3 is TGTGCCAGCAGTGACACCAGGGGACAGGAGACCCAGTACTTC. J is TRBJ2-5 and V is TRBV2; 7 bases align to TRBD1. J was trimmed by 5 bases and V by 3 bases; bases with no gene match: 6. Germline-derived CDR1 and CDR2 are SNHLY and FYNNEI. CDR3 length: 14 amino acids.

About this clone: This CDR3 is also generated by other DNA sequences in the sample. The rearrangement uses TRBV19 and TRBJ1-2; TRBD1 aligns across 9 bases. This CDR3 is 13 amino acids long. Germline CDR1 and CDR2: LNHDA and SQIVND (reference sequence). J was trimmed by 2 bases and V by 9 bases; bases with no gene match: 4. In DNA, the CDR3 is TGTGCCAGCTCCGGGACAGGGAACTATGGCTACACCTTC. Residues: CASSGTGNYGYTF.

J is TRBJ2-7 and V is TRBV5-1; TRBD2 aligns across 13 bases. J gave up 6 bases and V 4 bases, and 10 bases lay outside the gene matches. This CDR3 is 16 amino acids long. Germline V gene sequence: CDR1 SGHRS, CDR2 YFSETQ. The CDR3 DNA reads TGCGCCAGCAGCCTCGGGACTAGCGGGACCGGGCGCGAGCAGTACTTC. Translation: CASSLGTSGTGREQYF.

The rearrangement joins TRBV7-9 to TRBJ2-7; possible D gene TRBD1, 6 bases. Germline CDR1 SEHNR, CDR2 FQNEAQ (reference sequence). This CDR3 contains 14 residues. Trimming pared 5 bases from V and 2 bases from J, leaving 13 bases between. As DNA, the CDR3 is TGTGCCAGCAGCGTAACCAGGGGTCCCTACGAGCAGTACTTC. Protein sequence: CASSVTRGPYEQYF.

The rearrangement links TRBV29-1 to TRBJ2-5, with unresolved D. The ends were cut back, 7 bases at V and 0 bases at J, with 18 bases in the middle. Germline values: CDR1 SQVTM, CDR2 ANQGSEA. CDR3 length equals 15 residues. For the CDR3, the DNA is TGCAGCGCCCTTGGGTCGACGACAAACCAAGAGACCCAGTACTTC. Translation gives CSALGSTTNQETQYF.

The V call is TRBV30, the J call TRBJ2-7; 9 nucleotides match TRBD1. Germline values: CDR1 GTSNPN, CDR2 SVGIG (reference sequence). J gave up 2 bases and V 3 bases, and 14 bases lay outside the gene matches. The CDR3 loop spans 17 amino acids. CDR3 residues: CAWSLDRGSPPPYEQYF. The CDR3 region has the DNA TGTGCCTGGAGCTTGGACAGGGGCTCCCCTCCCCCCTACGAGCAGTACTTC.

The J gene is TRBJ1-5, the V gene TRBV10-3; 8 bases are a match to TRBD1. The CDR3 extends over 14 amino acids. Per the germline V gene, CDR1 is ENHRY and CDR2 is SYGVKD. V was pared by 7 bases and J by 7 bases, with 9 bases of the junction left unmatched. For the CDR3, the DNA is TGTGCCATCAAAGGACAGGGCTCGGAGCAGCCCCAGCATTTT. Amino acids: CAIKGQGSEQPQHF.

The CDR3, as DNA: TGCGCCAGCAGCGGGAGTACGGGCGAGCAGTACTTC. It encodes CASSGSTGEQYF. The chain employs TRBV5-1 and TRBJ2-7; D perhaps matches TRBD2 (5 bases). The CDR3 covers 12 residues. Trimming took 4 bases from V and 6 from J, leaving 11 bases between them. Per germline, CDR1 SGHRS and CDR2 YFSETQ.

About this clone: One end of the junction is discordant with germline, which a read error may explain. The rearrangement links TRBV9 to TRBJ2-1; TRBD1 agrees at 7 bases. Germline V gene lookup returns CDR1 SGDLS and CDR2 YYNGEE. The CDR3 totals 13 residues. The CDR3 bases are TGTGCCAGCAGCGAGGCTACAGGGACAGCAGAGGTCTTC. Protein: CASSEATGTAEVF.